This TCR beta chain was retrieved from a study of T cells in Graves' hyperthyroidism and ophthalmopathy. In the case of this clonotype: Its antigen is not known.

Study-level points and caveats: Appearing also in blood were most of the thyroid clonotypes expanded above 0.001.

The CDR3 is 16 amino acids. Germline CDR1 SGDLS, CDR2 YYNGEE. Germline trimming cut 0 bases from V and 4 bases from J; bases unmatched to any gene: 6. Among the patients, aged 18 to 65, hyperthyroidism was newly diagnosed and had lasted under 2 months. A roughly 9.3 ml volume of fresh peripheral blood provided the PBMCs. TCR beta CDR3 sequences were amplified from RNA transcripts. The TCR CDR3 first-round RT-PCR relied on the HTBI primer set. One entry per CDR3 protein results from TCRdb running MiXCR on the multiplex PCR reads. The repertoire holds 85,000 to 110,000 distinct CDR3 sequences, with roughly 47% as singletons.

The rearrangement uses TRBV9 and TRBJ2-5, with 10 positions matching TRBD2. The TCR originated in a man in his forties with Graves' hyperthyroidism. Sequenced: blood. CDR3 in amino acids: CASSVGPSGGGETQYF. CDR3 in DNA: TGTGCCAGCAGCGTAGGCCCTAGCGGGGGAGGAGAGACCCAGTACTTC.